A single sample is the source of the 5 T cell receptor beta chains below, sequenced in a study of CD8 T cells in Susac syndrome. Reverse transcription of roughly 0.5 to 1 ug RNA was carried out with random hexamers. In TCRdb, the immunoSEQ multiplex PCR reads were re-called with MiXCR into one record per CDR3 protein. The sample gives about 73,000 distinct CDR3 sequences, 85% to 95% of which show up once; about 0.38% is in the top ten. The sample comprised CD8+ T cells from PBMCs. These receptors were obtained from a human donor with multiple sclerosis.

This chain links TRBV19 with TRBJ1-5; the D gene is possibly TRBD1 (6 bases). CDR3 length: 18 residues. Germline V CDR1 and CDR2: LNHDA, SQIVND (reference sequence). Trimming removed 6 bases at V and 0 bases at J, with 21 bases between. CDR3 sequence: CASSLLRDISYSNQPQHF. CDR3 DNA: TGTGCCAGTAGCTTACTCCGGGACATATCATATAGCAATCAGCCCCAGCATTTT.

This clonotype was detected only once. The rearrangement uses TRBV19 and TRBJ2-2; a weak D match, TRBD2 (6 bases). The CDR3 contains 15 residues. Trimming shortened V by 5 bases and J by 5 bases, and 15 bases separated the two germline ends. Per germline, CDR1 LNHDA and CDR2 SQIVND (reference sequence). The CDR3 bases are TGTGCCAGTAGTGATTGGGGGGAACGGACCGGGGAGCTGTTTTTT. It translates to CASSDWGERTGELFF.

The chain has TRBV5-1 and TRBJ2-7; possible D gene TRBD1, 5 bases. V was pared by 4 bases and J by 5 bases, with 13 bases between. The CDR3 has 13 residues. The germline V gene has CDR1 SGHRS and CDR2 YFSETQ. The CDR3 DNA follows: TGCGCCAGCAGCGTTCAGGGATGGGACGAGCAGTACTTC. As protein: CASSVQGWDEQYF.

CDR3 sequence: CASSFLRSSYGYTF. CDR3 nucleotide sequence: TGTGCCAGCAGTTTTCTCAGGTCTAGCTATGGCTACACCTTC. The chain links TRBV6-6 to TRBJ1-2, with unresolved D. The CDR3 sequence is 14 residues long. Per germline, CDR1 MNHNY and CDR2 SVGAGI (reference sequence). V gave up 4 bases and J gave up 4 bases, with 13 bases separating them.

The CDR3 DNA sequence: TGTGCCAGCAGTCCCTGGGGAGGGATTGGCAATGAGCAGTTCTTC. Encoded protein: CASSPWGGIGNEQFF. This chain joins TRBV6-6 and TRBJ2-1; 7 nucleotides agree with TRBD2. With V trimmed by 5 bases and J by 6 bases, 10 bases remained unmatched. Germline V gene lookup returns CDR1 MNHNY and CDR2 SVGAGI (reference sequence). This CDR3 is built from 15 residues.